The next 4 T cell receptor beta chains were all read from a single sample in a study of tissue T cells after allogeneic stem cell transplantation. Time point: mouse harvest day 14 after allogeneic transplant. Each mouse received 10^7 T-cell-depleted marrow cells plus 10^6 splenic CD5+ T cells by tail vein. Repertoires were generated with immunoSEQ multiplex PCR, while TCRdb's copy carries only in-frame clones and drops some. The data contain some 8,000 clones, around 40% of them singletons. The sequenced sample was skin. These receptors all stem from a female BALB/c mouse given C57BL/6 T cells with graft-versus-host disease after an allogeneic hematopoietic cell transplant.

Concerning this clone: Mouse germline and gene names are used. The read gets to within 1 residue of the CDR3 end, and the germline J gene fills in the rest. The rearrangement uses TRBV26 and TRBJ2-1; D remains unclear. The CDR3 length is 14 residues. CDR1 is KGHPV, CDR2 FQNQEV, per germline (reference sequence). V shed 0 bases and J shed 1 base, with 4 bases lying between them. The CDR3 region is CASSLSHNYAEQFF. Partial CDR3 DNA: TGTGCCAGCAGTCTGTCACACAACTATGCTGAGCAGTTC. Together with reference TRBV26 and TRBJ2-1, the CDR3 gives the full variable domain: NSKVIQTPRYLVKGQGQKAKMRCIPEKGHPVVFWYQQNKNNEFKFLINFQNQEVLQQIDMTEKRFSAECPSNSPCSLEIQSSEAGDSALYLCASSLSHNYAEQFFGPGTRLTVL.

As concerns this clone: Gene names are the mouse ones. Incomplete CDR3 DNA: TGTGCCAGCGGTTTGACACATTCTGGAAATACGCTCTAT. Its protein is CASGLTHSGNTLY. The CDR3, in full, reads CASGLTHSGNTLYF. V usage is TRBV26 and J usage is TRBJ1-3, with D hard to call. The DNA ends 1 residue before the CDR3 does, and the rest of the CDR3 is filled in from the germline J gene. Germline V lookup: CDR1 KGHPV, CDR2 FQNQEV (reference sequence). This CDR3 comprises 14 residues. Trimming stripped 8 bases from V and 0 bases from J, with 11 bases between.

Within the sample, this clone is medium-sized. Gene labels here are mouse ones. The CDR3 end falls 1 residue outside the read, so it is completed with the germline J gene. This sequence joins TRBV12-2 and TRBJ2-2, with 10 nucleotides matching TRBD2. The V gene end was trimmed by 0 bases and the J gene end by 6 bases; junction bases not matched to a gene: 9. This CDR3 spans 17 amino acids. Germline values: CDR1 SGHLS, CDR2 HYDKME. Incomplete CDR3 DNA: TGTGCCAGCTCTCTCGAAAACTGGGGGGGGGACGCCGGGCAGCTCTAC. It specifies CASSLENWGGDAGQLY. The whole CDR3 protein is CASSLENWGGDAGQLYF.

By share of the sample, this clone is medium-sized. Each gene name is a mouse one. Read data end 1 residue before the CDR3 end; the end is taken from the germline J gene. The chain carries TRBV26 and TRBJ2-1; 7 nucleotides agree with TRBD1. Germline V gives CDR1 KGHPV, CDR2 FQNQEV (reference sequence). CDR3 length: 14 amino acids. V gave up 4 bases and J gave up 3 bases; unmatched junction bases: 3. The covered CDR3 bases are TGTGCCAGCAGTCGACAGGGTCTCTATGCTGAGCAGTTC. Amino acid sequence: CASSRQGLYAEQF. The entire CDR3 is CASSRQGLYAEQFF.